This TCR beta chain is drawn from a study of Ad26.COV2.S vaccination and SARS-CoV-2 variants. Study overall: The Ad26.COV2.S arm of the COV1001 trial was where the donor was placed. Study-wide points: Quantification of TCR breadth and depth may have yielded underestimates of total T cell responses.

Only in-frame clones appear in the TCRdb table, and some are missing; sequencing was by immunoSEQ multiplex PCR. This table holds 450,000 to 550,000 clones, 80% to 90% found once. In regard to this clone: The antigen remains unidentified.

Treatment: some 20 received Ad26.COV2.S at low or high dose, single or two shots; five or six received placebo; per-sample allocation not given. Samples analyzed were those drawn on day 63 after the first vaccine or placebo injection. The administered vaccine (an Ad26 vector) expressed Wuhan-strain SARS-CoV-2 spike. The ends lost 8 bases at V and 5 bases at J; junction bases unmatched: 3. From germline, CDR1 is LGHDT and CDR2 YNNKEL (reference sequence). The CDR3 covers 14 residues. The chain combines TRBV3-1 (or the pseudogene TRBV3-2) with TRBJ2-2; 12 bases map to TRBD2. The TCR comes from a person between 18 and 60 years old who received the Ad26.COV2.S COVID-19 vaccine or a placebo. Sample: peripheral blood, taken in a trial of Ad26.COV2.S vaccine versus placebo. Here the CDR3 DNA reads TGTGCCAGCCGAGGACTAGCGGGAACCGGGGAGCTGTTTTTT. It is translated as CASRGLAGTGELFF.